Below, 14 T cell receptor beta chains from the same sample are listed, as sequenced in a study of cytomegalovirus exposure and HLA in healthy donors. Primers for the PCR totalled 60 Vbeta and 13 Jbeta. Using immunoSEQ multiplex PCR, the repertoire was profiled, and TCRdb retains in-frame clones only, with some absent. The sample holds some 150,000 clones, around 65% seen once. Sequencing input: PBMCs. The receptors come from a woman in her thirties in good health and CMV-seropositive.

CDR3 amino acids: CASSLGQPQETQYF. CDR3 nucleotide sequence: TGCGCCAGCAGCTTGGGACAGCCTCAAGAGACCCAGTACTTC. This rearrangement joins TRBV5-1 to TRBJ2-5, with D perhaps TRBD1 (5 bases). V gave up 0 bases and J gave up 2 bases, with 8 bases separating them. Germline V gene data show CDR1 as SGHRS and CDR2 as YFSETQ. The CDR3 is 14 residues long.

This chain uses TRBV15 with TRBJ2-7; D gene uncertain. CDR1 is LNHNV, CDR2 YYDKDF, per germline (reference sequence). There are 12 residues in the CDR3. Trimming stripped 5 bases from V and 2 bases from J, with 7 bases between. CDR3 DNA sequence: TGTGCCACCAGCGGCTTGACCTACGAGCAGTACTTC. Its translation is CATSGLTYEQYF. Full variable domain (remainder filled in from reference TRBV15 and TRBJ2-7): DAMVIQNPRYQVTQFGKPVTLSCSQTLNHNVMYWYQQKSSQAPKLLFHYYDKDFNNEADTPDNFQSRRPNTSFCFLDIRSPGLGDTAMYLCATSGLTYEQYFGPGTRLTVT.

The chain joins TRBV5-1 to TRBJ1-4; no firm D call. Germline lookup yields CDR1 SGHRS and CDR2 YFSETQ. The V and J ends lost 2 bases and 1 base respectively, with 9 bases between them. CDR3 length: 15 amino acids. Here the CDR3 reads CASSLVGGTNEKLFF. CDR3 nucleotides: TGCGCCAGCAGCTTAGTGGGAGGAACTAATGAAAAACTGTTTTTT.

This chain joins TRBV5-6 and TRBJ2-2, with D tentatively TRBD1 (5 bases). This CDR3 region has 16 residues. Trimming removed 4 bases at V and 5 bases at J, with 18 bases between. Germline values: CDR1 SGHDT, CDR2 YYEEEE. This CDR3 reads CASSSTTYSGTGELFF. The CDR3 region has the DNA TGTGCCAGCAGCAGCACCACCTACTCAGGGACCGGGGAGCTGTTTTTT.

This chain uses TRBV9 with TRBJ2-7, with 10 bases lining up with TRBD2. The CDR3 runs 14 residues. V was clipped by 8 bases and J by 2 bases; unmatched bases: 7. Germline lookup yields CDR1 SGDLS and CDR2 YYNGEE. The CDR3 region is CASASGGPPYEQYF. DNA for the CDR3: TGTGCCAGTGCTAGCGGGGGCCCCCCCTACGAGCAGTACTTC.

This clone came up a few times. The chain employs TRBV19 and TRBJ2-6; D remains unclear. The CDR3 extends over 13 amino acids. Looked up from germline, CDR1 is LNHDA and CDR2 is SQIVND (reference sequence). V was trimmed by 0 bases and J by 9 bases, leaving 6 bases between them. CDR3 in amino acids: CASSIEPNNVLTF. The CDR3 DNA follows: TGTGCCAGTAGTATAGAGCCTAACAACGTCCTGACTTTC.

The V and J genes are TRBV7-9 and TRBJ1-6; 10 bases are shared with TRBD1. J was trimmed by 14 bases and V by 3 bases; bases with no gene match: 7. This CDR3 has 14 residues. Germline CDR1 is SEHNR and CDR2 is FQNEAQ (reference sequence). The CDR3 reads CASSFAGTGATLHF. In DNA form, the CDR3 reads TGTGCCAGCAGCTTCGCCGGGACAGGGGCCACCCTCCACTTT.

This chain links TRBV4-1 with TRBJ1-1, with TRBD1 matching over 7 bases. The CDR3 is 15 amino acids. V gave up 3 bases and J gave up 7 bases; unmatched junction bases: 11. The germline gives CDR1 MGHRA, CDR2 YSYEKL. The CDR3 DNA is TGCGCCAGCAGCCAGAACTCCGACAGGGACGTTGAAGCTTTCTTT. Amino acid sequence: CASSQNSDRDVEAFF.

The J gene is TRBJ1-5, the V gene TRBV7-9, with D perhaps TRBD1 (6 bases). Trimming pared 3 bases from V and 2 bases from J, leaving 11 bases between. The CDR3 covers 15 residues. Germline V CDR1 and CDR2: SEHNR, FQNEAQ (reference sequence). CDR3 in DNA: TGTGCCAGCAGCTTGGGGGGGGGCGGCAATCAGCCCCAGCATTTT. This translates into CASSLGGGGNQPQHF.

The V gene is TRBV7-9, the J gene TRBJ1-4, with D maybe TRBD1 (6 bases). This CDR3 has 15 amino acids. Trimming took 3 bases from V and 3 from J, leaving 11 bases between them. Germline V gives CDR1 SEHNR, CDR2 FQNEAQ (reference sequence). CDR3: CASSFTGTANEKLFF. The CDR3 nucleotides read TGTGCCAGCAGCTTCACAGGGACGGCTAATGAAAAACTGTTTTTT.

This chain uses TRBV6-6 with TRBJ2-5; 8 nucleotides align to TRBD1. This CDR3 spans 14 amino acids. Germline assignment: CDR1 MNHNY and CDR2 SVGAGI (reference sequence). V gave up 2 bases and J gave up 3 bases; unmatched junction bases: 2. The CDR3 DNA is TGTGCCAGCAGTTACCAGGGGGCTAAAGAGACCCAGTACTTC. Translation gives CASSYQGAKETQYF.

The chain is built from TRBV5-1 and TRBJ1-2; TRBD1 agrees at 8 bases. Germline V gene lookup returns CDR1 SGHRS and CDR2 YFSETQ. Unmatched junction bases numbered 1, after V lost 2 bases and J lost 4 bases. The CDR3 spans 13 residues. In DNA, the CDR3 is TGCGCCAGCAGCTTTACAGGGGGCTATGGCTACACCTTC. It yields the protein CASSFTGGYGYTF. The entire variable domain, with the rest obtained from reference TRBV5-1 and TRBJ1-2, is as follows: KAGVTQTPRYLIKTRGQQVTLSCSPISGHRSVSWYQQTPGQGLQFLFEYFSETQRNKGNFPGRFSGRQFSNSRSEMNVSTLELGDSALYLCASSFTGGYGYTFGSGTRLTVV.

The V call is TRBV27, the J call TRBJ2-7, with 10 bases matching TRBD1. The CDR3 sequence is 14 residues long. Losses at the gene ends were 5 bases for V and 3 bases for J; bases not matched to a gene: 4. Germline V gene lookup returns CDR1 MNHEY and CDR2 SMNVEV (reference sequence). Here the CDR3 reads CASSRGTGDYEQYF. The CDR3 DNA reads TGTGCCAGCAGTCGTGGGACAGGGGACTACGAGCAGTACTTC.

The chain links TRBV27 to TRBJ1-2; D call uncertain. The CDR3 is 15 amino acids. Trimming stripped 2 bases from V and 7 bases from J, with 17 bases between. Germline loops: CDR1 MNHEY, CDR2 SMNVEV (reference sequence). CDR3 sequence reads: CASSLSPSGGGGYTF. In DNA, the CDR3 is TGTGCCAGCAGTTTAAGTCCGTCGGGAGGAGGTGGCTACACCTTC.